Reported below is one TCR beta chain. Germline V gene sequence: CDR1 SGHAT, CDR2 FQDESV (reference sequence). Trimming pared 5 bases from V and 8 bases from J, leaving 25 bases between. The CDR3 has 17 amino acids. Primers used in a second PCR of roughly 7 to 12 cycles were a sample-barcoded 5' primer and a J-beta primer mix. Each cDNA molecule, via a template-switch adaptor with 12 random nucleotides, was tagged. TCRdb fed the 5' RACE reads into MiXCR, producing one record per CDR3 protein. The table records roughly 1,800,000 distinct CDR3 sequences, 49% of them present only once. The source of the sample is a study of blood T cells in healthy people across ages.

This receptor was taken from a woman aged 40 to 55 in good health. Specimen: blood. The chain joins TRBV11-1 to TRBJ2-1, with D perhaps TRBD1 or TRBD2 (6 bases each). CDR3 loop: CASSAGLTGSYGDEQFF. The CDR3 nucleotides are TGTGCCAGCAGCGCGGGACTCACAGGGAGCTACGGCGATGAGCAGTTCTTC.